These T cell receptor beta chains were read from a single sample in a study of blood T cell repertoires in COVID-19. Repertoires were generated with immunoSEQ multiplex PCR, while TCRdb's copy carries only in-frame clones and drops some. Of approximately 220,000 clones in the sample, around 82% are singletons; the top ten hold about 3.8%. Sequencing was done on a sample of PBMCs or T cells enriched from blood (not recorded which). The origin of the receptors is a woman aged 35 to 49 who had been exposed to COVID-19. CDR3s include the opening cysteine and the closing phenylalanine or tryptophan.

CDR3: CATSSRGNTGELFF; J: TRBJ2-2; V: TRBV19
CDR3: CASSQEGGHSPLHF; J: TRBJ1-6; V: TRBV14
CDR3: CASSITEGSNEQYF; J: TRBJ2-7; V: TRBV19
CDR3: CASSLFSGSLSEQYF; J: TRBJ2-7; V: TRBV7-6
CDR3: CASSYTLAGGHEQYF; J: TRBJ2-7; V: TRBV6-2/TRBV6-3
CDR3: CASSLGQGREKLFF; J: TRBJ1-4; V: TRBV19
CDR3: CASSQEGGSQPQHF; J: TRBJ1-5; V: TRBV4-1
CDR3: CAWSTGGGYTEAFF; J: TRBJ1-1; V: TRBV30
CDR3: CASGSGQGYYYEQYF; J: TRBJ2-7; V: TRBV12-5
CDR3: CASSPLSQETQYF; J: TRBJ2-5; V: TRBV18
CDR3: CATTREALNNQPQHF; J: TRBJ1-5; V: TRBV19
CDR3: CASSAPGTGPYEQYF; J: TRBJ2-7; V: TRBV6-5
CDR3: CASSDPIYNEQFF; J: TRBJ2-1; V: TRBV16
CDR3: CVGQGMNTEAFF; J: TRBJ1-1; V: TRBV5-4
CDR3: CASSQDPTGGVNGYTF; J: TRBJ1-2; V: TRBV4-1
CDR3: CASSLARASGGAYTQYF; J: TRBJ2-3; V: TRBV7-2
CDR3: CASQRTRNTEAFF; J: TRBJ1-1; V: TRBV7-3
CDR3: CASSPPEGGQETQYF; J: TRBJ2-5; V: TRBV28
CDR3: CASSPDASGSFGYTF; J: TRBJ1-2; V: TRBV27
CDR3: CASSVRTNSNQPQHF; J: TRBJ1-5; V: TRBV2
CDR3: CAWKVGGSNTEAFF; J: TRBJ1-1; V: TRBV30
CDR3: CATSDWTSGGQETQYF; J: TRBJ2-5; V: TRBV24-1
CDR3: CASSSRTSGGGEQYF; J: TRBJ2-7; V: TRBV28
CDR3: CASSQWTGRTEAFF; J: TRBJ1-1; V: TRBV4-3
CDR3: CASSDSVAEAFF; J: TRBJ1-1; V: TRBV6-5
CDR3: CASSLEPLGLGREQYF; J: TRBJ2-3; V: TRBV7-3
CDR3: CASGPLGSNQPQHF; J: TRBJ1-5; V: TRBV12-5
CDR3: CASSFAAQGGNEQFF; J: TRBJ2-1; V: TRBV7-2
CDR3: CASSRPWGGGSGANVLTF; J: TRBJ2-6; V: TRBV7-3
CDR3: CASSRGALGSYEQYF; J: TRBJ2-7; V: TRBV6-5
CDR3: CASSPPGQPVHHF; J: TRBJ1-5; V: TRBV3-1/TRBV3-2
CDR3: CASRPGQDVQETQYF; J: TRBJ2-5; V: TRBV5-1
CDR3: CASSYGEGLTHRIYGYTF; J: TRBJ1-2; V: TRBV6-2/TRBV6-3
CDR3: CASSQGWGQGDGYTF; J: TRBJ1-2; V: TRBV3-1/TRBV3-2
CDR3: CASRSTGHGYTF; J: TRBJ1-2; V: TRBV28
CDR3: CASSIATGDRTAKNIQYF; J: TRBJ2-4; V: TRBV19
CDR3: CASNIGQGMNTEAFF; J: TRBJ1-1; V: TRBV7-2
CDR3: CAWRDPGGVETQYF; J: TRBJ2-5; V: TRBV30
CDR3: CASSQGRGYYEQYF; J: TRBJ2-7; V: TRBV3-1/TRBV3-2
CDR3: CASSLVLAGGITPNTGELFF; J: TRBJ2-2; V: TRBV27
CDR3: CASSLIRGFNEKLFF; J: TRBJ1-4; V: TRBV7-2
CDR3: CMGQGNTEAFF; J: TRBJ1-1; V: TRBV20-1
CDR3: CASSHPGQGDGYTF; J: TRBJ1-2; V: TRBV4-1
CDR3: CASSIGRGPWNQPQHF; J: TRBJ1-5; V: TRBV19
CDR3: CASSRSLAGVGTGANVLTF; J: TRBJ2-6; V: TRBV4-2
CDR3: CASSDSRDTQYF; J: TRBJ2-3; V: TRBV2
CDR3: CASNTADREAYEQYF; J: TRBJ2-7; V: TRBV27
CDR3: CASSVEPLAEKLFF; J: TRBJ1-4; V: TRBV9
CDR3: CASSISDLNTEAFF; J: TRBJ1-1; V: TRBV9
CDR3: CASSLGGIDTEAFF; J: TRBJ1-1; V: TRBV7-9
CDR3: CAATGGVYGYTF; J: TRBJ1-2; V: TRBV19
CDR3: CASSVTSGGRAETQYF; J: TRBJ2-5; V: TRBV5-1
CDR3: CASSQWQFSSSYNSPLHF; J: TRBJ1-6; V: TRBV14